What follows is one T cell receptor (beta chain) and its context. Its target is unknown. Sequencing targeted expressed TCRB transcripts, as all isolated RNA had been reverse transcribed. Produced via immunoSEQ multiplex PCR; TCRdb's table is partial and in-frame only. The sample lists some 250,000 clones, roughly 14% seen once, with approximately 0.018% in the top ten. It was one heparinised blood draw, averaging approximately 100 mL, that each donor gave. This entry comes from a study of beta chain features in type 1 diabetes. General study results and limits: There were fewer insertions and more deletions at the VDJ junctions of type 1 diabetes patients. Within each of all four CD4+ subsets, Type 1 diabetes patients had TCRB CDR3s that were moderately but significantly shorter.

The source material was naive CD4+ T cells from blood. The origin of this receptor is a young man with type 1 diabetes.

CDR3 sequence reads: CATSRDGGDNQPQHF. CDR3 nucleotides: TGTGCCACCAGCAGAGATGGAGGGGATAATCAGCCCCAGCATTTT. The rearrangement joins TRBV15 to TRBJ1-5, with D possibly TRBD1 on 5 matching bases. Trimming cost V 0 bases and J 4 bases, with 10 bases left between them. This CDR3 has 15 residues. Germline CDR1 and CDR2: LNHNV and YYDKDF (reference sequence).